Following are 28 T cell receptor beta chains from one sample sequenced in a study of blood T cell repertoires in COVID-19. Profiled with immunoSEQ multiplex PCR; TCRdb holds only in-frame clones, not every one. In the table there are hundreds of thousands of clones, roughly 87% of which are singletons. Input material: peripheral blood. These TCRs come from a young man with active or convalescent COVID-19.

The chain combines TRBV4-3 with TRBJ1-4; 8 bases align to TRBD1. The CDR3 sequence is 15 residues long. Germline assignment: CDR1 LGHNA and CDR2 YSLEER. The trim removed 1 base at V and 5 bases at J, leaving 3 bases unmatched. Here the CDR3 DNA reads TGCGCCAGCAGCCAAGGGACAGGGTACAATGAAAAACTGTTTTTT. This sequence encodes CASSQGTGYNEKLFF.

The chain has TRBV19 and TRBJ2-2, with D maybe TRBD2 (6 bases). The V gene lost 5 bases and the J gene lost 0 bases, with 10 bases spanning the gap. The CDR3 loop spans 15 amino acids. Germline CDR1 and CDR2: LNHDA and SQIVND (reference sequence). CDR3 coding DNA: TGTGCCAGTAGTCGCGGGACGGCGAACACCGGGGAGCTGTTTTTT. Translating it yields CASSRGTANTGELFF.

The V gene is TRBV15, the J gene TRBJ2-7, with D possibly matching TRBD2 (6 bases). Trimming left V 8 bases short and J 6 bases short, with 17 bases between. The CDR3 has 13 residues. Germline V gives CDR1 LNHNV, CDR2 YYDKDF (reference sequence). This chain's CDR3 is CATVAFPEGEQYF. As DNA, the CDR3 is TGTGCCACCGTCGCATTTCCGGAGGGCGAGCAGTACTTC.

Here the CDR3 DNA reads TGTGCCAGCAGCGTAGGATTGCGGGGAAAGAGCACAGATACGCAGTATTTT. This encodes CASSVGLRGKSTDTQYF. V and J are TRBV9 and TRBJ2-3; maybe TRBD2 (6 bases). There are 17 residues in the CDR3. Germline CDR1 is SGDLS and CDR2 is YYNGEE. V lost 0 bases and J lost 0, with 14 bases in between.

This chain connects TRBV7-9 to TRBJ2-1; TRBD2 agrees at 7 bases. V lost 5 bases, J lost 0 bases, and 7 bases stayed unmatched. The length of the CDR3 is 16 residues. Per germline, CDR1 SEHNR and CDR2 FQNEAQ (reference sequence). CDR3 bases: TGTGCCAGCAGCGTACCCAGCGGGGTCTCCTACAATGAGCAGTTCTTC. Translation gives CASSVPSGVSYNEQFF. Combining the CDR3 with reference TRBV7-9 and TRBJ2-1 gives the whole variable domain DTGVSQNPRHKITKRGQNVTFRCDPISEHNRLYWYRQTLGQGPEFLTYFQNEAQLEKSRLLSDRFSAERPKGSFSTLEIQRTEQGDSAMYLCASSVPSGVSYNEQFFGPGTRLTVL.

This sequence joins TRBV28 and TRBJ2-7; possible D gene TRBD2, 6 bases. V gave up 8 bases and J gave up 7 bases, with 24 bases separating them. Germline CDR1 reads MDHEN; CDR2 reads SYDVKM. There are 15 residues in the CDR3. The CDR3 DNA reads as TGTGCCAGCCTCGAGAGGAGGGCCCCCTCTTTGGAGCAGTACTTC. This encodes CASLERRAPSLEQYF.

The J gene is TRBJ2-2, the V gene TRBV5-1, with 7 bases aligning to TRBD1. Germline CDR1 is SGHRS and CDR2 is YFSETQ. V was clipped by 4 bases and J by 3 bases; unmatched bases: 12. The CDR3 sequence is 17 residues long. For the CDR3, the DNA is TGCGCCAGCAGCGCCCTACAGACAGGGCGGGACACCGGGGAGCTGTTTTTT. Residues: CASSALQTGRDTGELFF.

The V call is TRBV10-3, the J call TRBJ1-4; 9 bases are shared with TRBD1. This CDR3 region has 14 residues. Germline V gene data show CDR1 as ENHRY and CDR2 as SYGVKD. V trimming: 4 bases; J trimming: 8 bases; junction bases outside the gene matches: 5. The CDR3 nucleotides read TGTGCCATCAGTGGGGACAGGGATCCCGAAAAACTGTTTTTT. Amino acids: CAISGDRDPEKLFF.

About this clone itself: Other DNA sequences in this specimen translate into the identical CDR3. The chain uses TRBV18 and TRBJ1-2; D remains ambiguous. V was shortened by 3 bases and J by 3 bases, with 8 bases between the two germline ends. Germline-derived CDR1 and CDR2 are KGHSH and LQKENI. This CDR3 spans 13 amino acids. DNA of the CDR3: TGTGCCAGCTCACCTGGCGGTGACTATGGCTACACCTTC. Its protein product is CASSPGGDYGYTF.

About this clone itself: Germline and junction disagree at one end, which may indicate a read error. The V and J genes are TRBV12-3 or TRBV12-4 and TRBJ1-3, with TRBD1 identical over 10 bases. The CDR3 sequence is 13 residues long. CDR3 nucleotide sequence: TGTGCCAGCAGTTTAGTCCCCGGGACAGGGGTGCATTTT. The encoded protein is CASSLVPGTGVHF.

The chain is built from TRBV19 and TRBJ1-3, with 8 bases fitting TRBD1. Germline CDR1 LNHDA, CDR2 SQIVND (reference sequence). The CDR3 has 14 residues. The junction had 9 bases not matched to a gene; V was cut back by 10 bases and J by 4 bases. The CDR3 reads CATLDRGRGNTIYF. The CDR3 region has the DNA TGTGCCACCCTTGACAGGGGAAGAGGAAACACCATATATTTT.

The rearrangement uses TRBV6-5 and TRBJ1-1, with 9 positions matching TRBD1. The V gene's germline CDR1 is MNHEY and CDR2 SVGAGI. Germline trimming cut 4 bases from V and 5 bases from J; bases unmatched to any gene: 8. The CDR3 spans 15 residues. In DNA form, the CDR3 reads TGTGCCAGCAGTTTAACGGACAGGGGTGGAACTGAAGCTTTCTTT. It codes for CASSLTDRGGTEAFF.

The gene calls are TRBV24-1 and TRBJ2-3; no clear D gene. The CDR3 consists of 12 residues. V lost 5 bases and J 0 bases, leaving 2 bases between the germline ends. Germline V gene sequence: CDR1 KGHDR, CDR2 SFDVKD. This CDR3 reads CATSVSTDTQYF. CDR3 nucleotides: TGTGCCACCAGTGTAAGCACAGATACGCAGTATTTT.

This chain joins TRBV7-6 and TRBJ2-1; 10 nucleotides match TRBD2. Looked up from germline, CDR1 is SGHVS and CDR2 is FNYEAQ. CDR3 length: 16 amino acids. Trimming cost V 4 bases and J 2 bases; bases outside gene matches: 5. The CDR3 DNA is TGTGCCAGCAGCTCCCTAGCGGGAGACCCCTACAATGAGCAGTTCTTC. This gives the protein CASSSLAGDPYNEQFF.

This clone was picked up one time. This chain connects TRBV19 to TRBJ2-3, with TRBD1 matching over 7 bases. The CDR3 covers 14 residues. V shed 7 bases and J 1 base; nucleotides not matched to a gene: 5. The germline V gene has CDR1 LNHDA and CDR2 SQIVND (reference sequence). The CDR3 DNA reads as TGTGCCAGTACCCGAGGACAGGGCACAGATACGCAGTATTTT. This encodes CASTRGQGTDTQYF.

This clone has only one observation. This chain joins TRBV15 and TRBJ1-1; D remains ambiguous. The CDR3 sequence is 14 residues long. V gave up 7 bases and J gave up 0 bases, with 12 bases separating them. CDR1 and CDR2 from the germline V gene are LNHNV and YYDKDF (reference sequence). The chain's CDR3 is CATKSSGMNTEAFF. For the CDR3, the DNA is TGTGCCACCAAAAGCAGCGGTATGAACACTGAAGCTTTCTTT.

The chain joins TRBV2 to TRBJ1-2, with 7 bases fitting TRBD1. After removal of 11 bases from V and 4 bases from J, the junction contained 7 bases not matched to a gene. CDR3 length equals 12 residues. The germline CDR1 and CDR2 sequences are SNHLY and FYNNEI. DNA of the CDR3: TGTGCCGGCGGACAGGACTTCTATGGCTACACCTTC. Translation gives CAGGQDFYGYTF. The entire variable domain, with the rest obtained from reference TRBV2 and TRBJ1-2, is as follows: EPEVTQTPSHQVTQMGQEVILRCVPISNHLYFYWYRQILGQKVEFLVSFYNNEISEKSEIFDDQFSVERPDGSNFTLKIRSTKLEDSAMYFCAGGQDFYGYTFGSGTRLTVV.

This chain connects TRBV27 to TRBJ2-1, with 11 bases identical to TRBD2. Germline assignment: CDR1 MNHEY and CDR2 SMNVEV (reference sequence). J gave up 1 base and V 1 base, and 6 bases lay outside the gene matches. The CDR3 runs 18 residues. The CDR3 sequence: CASSLYASGRRSYNEQFF. CDR3 coding DNA: TGTGCCAGCAGTTTATATGCTAGCGGGAGGAGGTCCTACAATGAGCAGTTCTTC.

The chain has TRBV7-2 and TRBJ1-2, with D perhaps TRBD1 (5 bases). CDR1 SGHTA and CDR2 FQGNSA come from the germline V gene. V lost 4 bases and J lost 8, with 17 bases in between. The CDR3 covers 14 residues. This CDR3 is CASSSGVSYGGYTF. The CDR3 DNA follows: TGTGCCAGCAGCTCGGGGGTGAGTTACGGAGGCTACACCTTC.

The V and J genes are TRBV7-8 and TRBJ2-7; the match to TRBD2 covers 7 bases. With 5 bases clipped from V and 5 bases from J, the junction kept 6 bases outside the gene matches. The CDR3 covers 13 residues. Germline-derived CDR1 and CDR2 are SGHVS and FQNEAQ. CDR3 nucleotides: TGTGCCAGCAGCCGGACTAGTCTGAACGAGCAGTACTTC. Translating gives CASSRTSLNEQYF. Full variable domain (rest looked up from reference TRBV7-8 and TRBJ2-7): GAGVSQSPRYKVAKRGQDVALRCDPISGHVSLFWYQQALGQGPEFLTYFQNEAQLDKSGLPSDRFFAERPEGSVSTLKIQRTQQEDSAVYLCASSRTSLNEQYFGPGTRLTVT.

Only one count was recorded for this clone. The chain couples TRBV9 to TRBJ2-1; D perhaps matches TRBD2 (5 bases). The germline CDR1 and CDR2 sequences are SGDLS and YYNGEE. Between the trimmed V and J ends, which lost 3 bases and 3 bases, there was a span of 13 bases. The CDR3 is made up of 15 amino acids. Here the CDR3 reads CASSAHSASYNEQFF. The CDR3 nucleotides are TGTGCCAGCAGCGCCCATAGCGCCAGCTACAATGAGCAGTTCTTC.

The chain uses TRBV14 and TRBJ2-1; 10 bases are shared with TRBD1. CDR1 is SGHDN and CDR2 is FVKESK in the germline V gene. This CDR3 comprises 16 residues. The V and J ends lost 1 base and 6 bases, in that order; junction bases with no gene match: 6. CDR3 DNA sequence: TGTGCCAGCAGCCAAGGCAGGGACAGGGGCAGCAATGAGCAGTTCTTC. This gives the protein CASSQGRDRGSNEQFF.

This chain connects TRBV11-2 to TRBJ2-7, with 14 positions matching TRBD2. The CDR3 has 15 amino acids. CDR1 SGHAT and CDR2 FQNNGV come from the germline V gene. The V segment lost 5 bases and the J segment 8 bases; nucleotides outside the gene matches: 8. The CDR3 region is CASSTGGLAGDQQYF. The CDR3 DNA sequence: TGTGCCAGCAGCACGGGGGGACTAGCGGGAGATCAGCAGTACTTC.

V usage is TRBV2 and J usage is TRBJ2-3; no clear D. Germline CDR1 and CDR2: SNHLY and FYNNEI. The CDR3 is 16 amino acids. Between the trimmed V and J ends, which lost 4 bases and 2 bases, there was a span of 16 bases. The CDR3 coding sequence is TGTGCCAGCAGTGTAACGGGTGAGGAGACCACAGATACGCAGTATTTT. It specifies CASSVTGEETTDTQYF.

The chain carries TRBV19 and TRBJ2-7; a weak D match, TRBD2 (5 bases). The length of the CDR3 is 14 residues. V was shortened by 2 bases and J by 2 bases, with 10 bases between the two germline ends. The germline V gene encodes CDR1 LNHDA and CDR2 SQIVND (reference sequence). The CDR3 loop reads CASSITGSAYEQYF. CDR3 nucleotides: TGTGCCAGTAGTATAACGGGGTCGGCCTACGAGCAGTACTTC.

The V call is TRBV5-4, the J call TRBJ2-7; no clear D gene. The CDR3 contains 11 residues. Germline CDR1 and CDR2: SGHNT and YYREEE (reference sequence). With 3 bases removed from V and 3 bases from J, the gap between germline ends came to 4 bases. This chain's CDR3 is CASSSYYEQYF. CDR3 in DNA: TGTGCCAGCAGCTCGTACTACGAGCAGTACTTC.

V usage is TRBV6-5 and J usage is TRBJ2-7; TRBD2 aligns across 7 bases. V was clipped by 0 bases and J by 7 bases; unmatched bases: 6. This CDR3 has 14 residues. Germline V lookup: CDR1 MNHEY, CDR2 SVGAGI. The CDR3 loop reads CASSYSMWEGEQYF. Written as DNA, the CDR3 is TGTGCCAGCAGTTACTCGATGTGGGAGGGGGAGCAGTACTTC.

V usage is TRBV4-2 and J usage is TRBJ1-2, with 7 bases aligning to TRBD1. The CDR3 runs to 15 residues. J gave up 7 bases and V 4 bases, and 12 bases lay outside the gene matches. The V gene's germline CDR1 is LGHNA and CDR2 YNFKEQ. The CDR3 sequence: CASSPSDRVIGGYTF. The DNA of the CDR3 is TGTGCCAGCAGCCCCTCAGACAGGGTAATTGGTGGCTACACCTTC.